Presented here are 2 T cell receptor beta chains from one specimen sequenced in a study of OX40 agonist ivuxolimab in advanced cancers. Libraries came from the immunoSEQ multiplex PCR assay. The table comes from immuneACCESS by way of TCRdb, which keeps in-frame sequences with V and J called. Part of the clones is missing from these tables; in studies checked, under half for an unresolved V gene and the rest for unknown reasons. The sample table holds 90,000 or so clones, of which 91% were seen once. 8.4% of the sample is in the top ten clones. The sequences come from CD4+ or CD8+ T cells sorted from blood, collected in a trial of the OX40 agonist ivuxolimab. The origin of the receptors is an adult with an advanced solid tumor such as melanoma, head and neck, liver or kidney cancer.

This clone was counted a few times. CDR3 sequence (DNA): TGCGCCAGCAGCCACGGACTAGCCGCGACCCAGTACTTC. Protein sequence: CASSHGLAATQYF. The chain recombines TRBV4-1 with TRBJ2-5; 8 bases agree with TRBD2. This CDR3 comprises 13 residues. Germline CDR1 is MGHRA and CDR2 is YSYEKL. Losses at the gene ends were 3 bases for V and 7 bases for J; bases not matched to a gene: 4.

The rearrangement links TRBV11-3 to TRBJ2-1; D could derive from TRBD1 or TRBD2 (6 bases each). Germline values: CDR1 SGHNT, CDR2 YENEEA. The CDR3 consists of 14 residues. Trimming shortened V by 1 base and J by 8 bases, and 12 bases separated the two germline ends. CDR3 DNA sequence: TGTGCCAGCAGCTTAGGTTTCGGGGGCCATGAGCAGTTCTTC. Its protein is CASSLGFGGHEQFF.